This TCR beta chain was identified during a study of CD8 T cells in Susac syndrome. Trimming left V 5 bases short and J 1 base short, with 18 bases between. Germline V gives CDR1 SGHAT, CDR2 FQNNGV. CDR3 length equals 16 residues. Random hexamers were used to reverse transcribe roughly 0.5 to 1 ug of RNA. TCRdb analysed the immunoSEQ multiplex PCR reads with MiXCR anew, one entry per CDR3 protein. The sample gives about 300,000 distinct CDR3 sequences, approximately 85% of which show up once; around 0.2% is in the top ten. The authors carried out high-throughput sequencing of TCR beta. They applied it to CD8+ and CD4+ T cells obtained from blood.

This sequence was found in a human donor with multiple sclerosis. Sample: CD8+ T cells from PBMCs. This chain connects TRBV11-2 to TRBJ2-7; D perhaps matches TRBD2 (6 bases). CDR3 DNA sequence: TGTGCCAGCAGCCCTATCCTTGGGGCGGGGTCCTACGAGCAGTACTTC. Translation gives CASSPILGAGSYEQYF.